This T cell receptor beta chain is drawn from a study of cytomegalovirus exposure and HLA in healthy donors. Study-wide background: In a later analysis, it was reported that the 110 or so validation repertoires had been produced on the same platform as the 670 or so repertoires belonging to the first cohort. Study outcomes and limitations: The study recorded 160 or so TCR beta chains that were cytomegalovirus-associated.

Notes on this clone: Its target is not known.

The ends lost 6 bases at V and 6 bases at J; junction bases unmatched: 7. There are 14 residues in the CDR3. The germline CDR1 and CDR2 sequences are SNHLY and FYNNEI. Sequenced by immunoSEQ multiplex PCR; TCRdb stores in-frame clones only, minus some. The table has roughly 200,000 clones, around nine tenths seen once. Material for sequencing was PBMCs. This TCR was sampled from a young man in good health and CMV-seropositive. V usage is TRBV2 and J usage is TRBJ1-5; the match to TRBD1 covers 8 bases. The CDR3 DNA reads TGTGCCAGCAGGGACAGGGTAGCAGGTCAGCCCCAGCATTTT. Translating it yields CASRDRVAGQPQHF.